A selection of T cell receptor beta chains follows, all from one sample in a study of CD8 T cells in Susac syndrome. MiXCR, applied by TCRdb to the immunoSEQ multiplex PCR reads, yields one record per CDR3 protein. The table shows about 210,000 distinct CDR3 sequences, with approximately 95% occurring only once. Sample: CD4+ T cells from PBMCs. All receptors come from a human donor with multiple sclerosis. Both conserved end residues are part of each CDR3. Fields, in order: CDR3 protein, CDR3 DNA, D gene, J gene, V gene, clone size. D genes are given only for firm matches. Some rows have no size entry. The others give once, few or many, or a class for an expanded clone.

CASSQDPAGTGHSYEQYF TGTGCCAGCAGCCAAGACCCCGCAGGGACAGGACACTCCTACGAGCAGTACTTC TRBD1 TRBJ2-7 TRBV4-2 -
CASSLAGQGNEQFF TGTGCTAGCAGCTTAGCGGGACAGGGCAATGAGCAGTTCTTC - TRBJ2-1 TRBV7-7 -
CASSLIDRGTDTF TGTGCCAGCAGCTTAATCGACAGGGGAACTGACACCTTC TRBD1 TRBJ1-2 TRBV7-8 -
CASTPTGELFF TGTGCCAGTACCCCCACCGGGGAGCTGTTTTTT - TRBJ2-2 TRBV12-3/TRBV12-4 -
CASSQSGRVSEKLFF TGTGCCAGCAGCCAATCGGGGCGAGTGTCAGAAAAACTGTTTTTT - TRBJ1-4 TRBV14 -
CASTPGLATNEQFF TGTGCCAGCACCCCGGGACTAGCGACCAATGAGCAGTTCTTC TRBD2 TRBJ2-1 TRBV7-9 -
CSAEIPGTNTEAFF TGCAGTGCTGAAATACCCGGGACTAACACTGAAGCTTTCTTT - TRBJ1-1 TRBV20-1 once
CASRHIYNEQFF TGTGCCAGCAGACATATATACAATGAGCAGTTCTTC - TRBJ2-1 TRBV6-6 -
CASGLVVGNTEAFF TGTGCTAGTGGTTTGGTAGTGGGGAACACTGAAGCTTTCTTT - TRBJ1-1 TRBV12-5 -
CASSQDLQGKSNQPQHF TGTGCCAGCAGCCAAGATTTGCAGGGGAAGAGCAATCAGCCCCAGCATTTT - TRBJ1-5 TRBV3-1 -
CASSEAGGDIQYF TGTGCCAGCAGTGAAGCGGGGGGTGACATTCAGTACTTC - TRBJ2-4 TRBV2 -
CSARSVENIQYF TGCAGTGCTAGGAGCGTGGAGAACATTCAGTACTTC - TRBJ2-4 TRBV20-1 -
CASSLPPPDTQYF TGTGCCAGCAGTTTACCACCACCAGATACGCAGTATTTT - TRBJ2-3 TRBV28 -
CASSPNRGDEQYF TGTGCCAGCAGCCCAAACCGGGGCGACGAGCAGTACTTC - TRBJ2-7 TRBV13 -
CASSQGQTGTDTQYF TGTGCCAGCAGCCAAGGACAGACAGGCACAGATACGCAGTATTTT - TRBJ2-3 TRBV14 -
CASSTGPTTDEQFF TGTGCCAGCAGTACAGGTCCGACTACGGATGAGCAGTTCTTC - TRBJ2-1 TRBV6-1 -
CASSPTSGESYNEQFF TGTGCCAGCAGCCCTACCTCAGGGGAGTCCTACAATGAGCAGTTCTTC - TRBJ2-1 TRBV12-3/TRBV12-4 once
CASSPRSGGADADTQYF TGTGCCAGCAGCCCGAGGAGCGGGGGGGCCGACGCAGATACGCAGTATTTT TRBD2 TRBJ2-3 TRBV4-2 -
CASSVGVGELFF TGTGCCAGCAGTGTTGGGGTCGGGGAGCTGTTTTTT - TRBJ2-2 TRBV2 -
CSARRAYEQYF TGCAGTGCTAGGCGAGCCTACGAGCAGTACTTC - TRBJ2-7 TRBV20-1 -
CSAARDRANYEQYF TGCAGTGCTGCCCGGGACAGGGCGAATTACGAGCAGTACTTC TRBD1 TRBJ2-7 TRBV20-1 once
CASSDHFSSGYGYTF TGTGCCAGCAGCGACCATTTCAGCAGCGGCTATGGCTACACCTTC - TRBJ1-2 TRBV9 -
CASSTGNYGYTF TGTGCCAGCAGTACAGGGAACTATGGCTACACCTTC - TRBJ1-2 TRBV6-5 -
CATSRGYMNTEAFF TGTGCCACCAGCAGGGGTTACATGAACACTGAAGCTTTCTTT - TRBJ1-1 TRBV15 -
CASSLASGIPNTGELFF TGTGCCAGCAGTCTAGCGTCGGGGATTCCGAACACCGGGGAGCTGTTTTTT - TRBJ2-2 TRBV12-3/TRBV12-4 -
CSAKPSGTSSYNEQFF TGCAGTGCAAAGCCTAGCGGGACGAGCTCCTACAATGAGCAGTTCTTC TRBD2 TRBJ2-1 TRBV20-1 -
CSAPRPGRLDNEQFF TGCAGTGCCCCCAGGCCGGGTCGATTAGACAATGAGCAGTTCTTC - TRBJ2-1 TRBV20-1 -
CAWSALGGNQPQHF TGTGCCTGGAGTGCCTTGGGAGGCAATCAGCCCCAGCATTTT - TRBJ1-5 TRBV30 -
CASSEAQGGGYTF TGTGCCAGCAGTGAAGCGCAGGGAGGTGGCTACACCTTC - TRBJ1-2 TRBV2 -
CSAPDPGRLNTEAFF TGCAGTGCCCCGGACCCGGGACGGTTGAACACTGAAGCTTTCTTT - TRBJ1-1 TRBV20-1 -
CASRLRQGWDTQYF TGTGCCAGCAGATTACGACAGGGTTGGGATACGCAGTATTTT TRBD1 TRBJ2-3 TRBV6-1 once
CSAPTGHLREQYF TGCAGTGCTCCTACAGGTCATCTACGCGAGCAGTACTTC - TRBJ2-7 TRBV20-1 -
CASSESAVNIAFF TGTGCCAGCAGTGAGAGTGCGGTCAACATCGCTTTCTTT - TRBJ1-1 TRBV25-1 -
CASSSTIRDRGNEQFF TGTGCCAGCTCATCGACGATCCGGGACAGGGGCAATGAGCAGTTCTTC TRBD1 TRBJ2-1 TRBV18 -
CATSREPGLNYGYTF TGTGCCACCAGCAGAGAACCAGGCCTTAACTATGGCTACACCTTC - TRBJ1-2 TRBV15 -
CASSGAGSHEQYF TGCGCCAGCAGCGGGGCGGGATCACACGAGCAGTACTTC - TRBJ2-7 TRBV4-3 -
CASSPTGEGYTF TGTGCCAGCAGCCCAACAGGGGAAGGCTACACCTTC TRBD1 TRBJ1-2 TRBV5-4 -
CAIRRGPLAKNIQYF TGTGCCATAAGGAGGGGGCCTCTAGCCAAAAACATTCAGTACTTC - TRBJ2-4 TRBV2 -
CASSQELQTHYGYTF TGCGCCAGCAGCCAAGAATTACAGACCCACTATGGCTACACCTTC - TRBJ1-2 TRBV4-1 -
CASLPNREQMNTEAFF TGTGCCAGCCTCCCTAACAGAGAGCAAATGAACACTGAAGCTTTCTTT - TRBJ1-1 TRBV27 -